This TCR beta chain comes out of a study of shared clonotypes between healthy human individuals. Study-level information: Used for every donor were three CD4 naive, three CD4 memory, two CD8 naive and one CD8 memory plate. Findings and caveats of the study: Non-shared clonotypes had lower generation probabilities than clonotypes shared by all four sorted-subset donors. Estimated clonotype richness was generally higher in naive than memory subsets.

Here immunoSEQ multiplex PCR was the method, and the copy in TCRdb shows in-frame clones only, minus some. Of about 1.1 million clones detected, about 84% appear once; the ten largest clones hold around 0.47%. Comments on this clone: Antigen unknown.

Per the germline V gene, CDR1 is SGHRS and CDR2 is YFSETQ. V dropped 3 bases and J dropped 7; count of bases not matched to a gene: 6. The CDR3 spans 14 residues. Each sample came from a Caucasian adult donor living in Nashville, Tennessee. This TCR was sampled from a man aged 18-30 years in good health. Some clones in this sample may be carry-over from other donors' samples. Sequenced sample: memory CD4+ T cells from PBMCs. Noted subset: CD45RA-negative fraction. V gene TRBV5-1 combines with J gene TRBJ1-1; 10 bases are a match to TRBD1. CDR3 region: CASSSGQGSNEAFF. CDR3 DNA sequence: TGCGCCAGCAGCTCGGGACAGGGGTCTAATGAAGCTTTCTTT.